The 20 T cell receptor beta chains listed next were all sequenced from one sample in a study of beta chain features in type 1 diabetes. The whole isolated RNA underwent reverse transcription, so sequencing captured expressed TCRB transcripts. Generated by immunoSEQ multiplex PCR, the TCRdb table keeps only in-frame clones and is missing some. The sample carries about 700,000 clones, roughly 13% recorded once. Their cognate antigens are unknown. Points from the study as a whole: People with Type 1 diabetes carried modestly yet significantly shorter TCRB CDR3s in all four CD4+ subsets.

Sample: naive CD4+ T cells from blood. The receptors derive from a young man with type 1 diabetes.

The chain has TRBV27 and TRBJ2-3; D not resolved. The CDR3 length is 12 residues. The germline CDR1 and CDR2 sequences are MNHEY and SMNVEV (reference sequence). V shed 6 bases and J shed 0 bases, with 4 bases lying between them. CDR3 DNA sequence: TGTGCCAGCAGAACTAGCACAGATACGCAGTATTTT. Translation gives CASRTSTDTQYF.

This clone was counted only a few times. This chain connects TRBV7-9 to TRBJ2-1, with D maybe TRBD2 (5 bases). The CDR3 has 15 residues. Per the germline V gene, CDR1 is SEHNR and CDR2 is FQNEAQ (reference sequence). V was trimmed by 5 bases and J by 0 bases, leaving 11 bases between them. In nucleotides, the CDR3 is TGTGCCAGCAGCCCTGAGGGCAGCTCCTACAATGAGCAGTTCTTC. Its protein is CASSPEGSSYNEQFF.

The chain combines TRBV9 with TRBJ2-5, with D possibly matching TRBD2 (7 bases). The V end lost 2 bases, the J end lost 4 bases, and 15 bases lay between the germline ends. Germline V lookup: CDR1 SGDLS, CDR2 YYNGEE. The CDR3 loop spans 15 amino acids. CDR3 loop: CASSVGAGAPETQYF. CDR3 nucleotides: TGTGCCAGCAGCGTCGGGGCGGGGGCCCCAGAGACCCAGTACTTC.

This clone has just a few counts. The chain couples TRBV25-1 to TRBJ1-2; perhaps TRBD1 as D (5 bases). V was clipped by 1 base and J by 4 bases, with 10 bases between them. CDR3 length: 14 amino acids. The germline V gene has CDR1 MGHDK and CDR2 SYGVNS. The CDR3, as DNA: TGTGCCAGCAGTGAATTGGGGGTACGCTATGGCTACACCTTC. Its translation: CASSELGVRYGYTF.

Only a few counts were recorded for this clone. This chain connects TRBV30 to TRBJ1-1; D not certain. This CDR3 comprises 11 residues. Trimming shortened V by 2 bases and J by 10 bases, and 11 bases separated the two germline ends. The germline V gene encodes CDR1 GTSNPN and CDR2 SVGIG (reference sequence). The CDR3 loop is CAWSRRGTAFF. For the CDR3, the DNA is TGTGCCTGGAGTAGGCGTGGCACAGCTTTCTTT.

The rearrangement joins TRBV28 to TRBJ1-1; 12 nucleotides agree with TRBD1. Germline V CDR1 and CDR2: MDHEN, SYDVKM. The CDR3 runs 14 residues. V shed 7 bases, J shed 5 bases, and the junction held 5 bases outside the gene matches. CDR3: CASTGTGGLTEAFF. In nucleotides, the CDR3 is TGTGCCAGCACCGGGACAGGGGGCCTTACTGAAGCTTTCTTT.

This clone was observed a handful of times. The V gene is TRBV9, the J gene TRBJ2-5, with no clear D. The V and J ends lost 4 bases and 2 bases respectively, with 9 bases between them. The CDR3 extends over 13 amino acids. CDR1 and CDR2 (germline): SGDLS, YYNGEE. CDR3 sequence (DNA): TGTGCCAGCAGCAACTCAAGACAAGAGACCCAGTACTTC. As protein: CASSNSRQETQYF.

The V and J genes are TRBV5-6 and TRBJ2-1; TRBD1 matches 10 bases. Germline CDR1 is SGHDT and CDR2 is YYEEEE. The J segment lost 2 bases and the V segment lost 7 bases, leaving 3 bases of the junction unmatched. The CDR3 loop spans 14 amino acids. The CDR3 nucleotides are TGTGCCAGCTGGGACAGGGGCCCCTACAATGAGCAGTTCTTC. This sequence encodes CASWDRGPYNEQFF.

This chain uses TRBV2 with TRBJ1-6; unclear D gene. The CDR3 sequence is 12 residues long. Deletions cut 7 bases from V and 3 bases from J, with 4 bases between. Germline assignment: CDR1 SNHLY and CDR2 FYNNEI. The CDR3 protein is CASKSYNSPLHF. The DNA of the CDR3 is TGTGCCAGCAAAAGCTATAATTCACCCCTCCACTTT.

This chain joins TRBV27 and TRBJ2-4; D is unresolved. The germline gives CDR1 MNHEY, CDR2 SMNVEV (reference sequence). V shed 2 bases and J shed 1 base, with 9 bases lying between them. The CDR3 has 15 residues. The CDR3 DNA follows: TGTGCCAGCAGTTTAGGATCCCAGGCCAAAAACATTCAGTACTTC. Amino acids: CASSLGSQAKNIQYF.

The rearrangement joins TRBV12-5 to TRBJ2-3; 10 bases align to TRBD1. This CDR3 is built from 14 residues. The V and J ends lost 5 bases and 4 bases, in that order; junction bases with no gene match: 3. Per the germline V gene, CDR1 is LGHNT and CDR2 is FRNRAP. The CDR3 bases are TGTGCTAGTGGTCAGACAGGGGGCGCAGATACGCAGTATTTT. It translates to CASGQTGGADTQYF.

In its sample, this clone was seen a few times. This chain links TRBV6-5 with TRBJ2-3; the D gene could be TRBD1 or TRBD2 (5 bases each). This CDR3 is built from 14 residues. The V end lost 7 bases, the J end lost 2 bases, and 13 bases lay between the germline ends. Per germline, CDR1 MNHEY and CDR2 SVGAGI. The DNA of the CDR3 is TGTGCCAGCACCCCGGGACCTGCCACAGATACGCAGTATTTT. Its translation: CASTPGPATDTQYF.

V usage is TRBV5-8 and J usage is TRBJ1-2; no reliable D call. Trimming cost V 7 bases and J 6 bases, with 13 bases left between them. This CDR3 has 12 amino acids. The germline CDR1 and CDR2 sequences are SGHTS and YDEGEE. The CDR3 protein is CASGSRTHGYTF. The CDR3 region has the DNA TGTGCCAGCGGATCCAGGACCCATGGCTACACCTTC.

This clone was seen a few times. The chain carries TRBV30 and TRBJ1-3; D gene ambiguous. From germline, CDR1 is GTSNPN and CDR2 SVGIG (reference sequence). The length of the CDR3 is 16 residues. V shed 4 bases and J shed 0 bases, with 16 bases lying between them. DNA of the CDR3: TGTGCCTGGACCCTAAGGGCTACTAACTCTGGAAACACCATATATTTT. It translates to CAWTLRATNSGNTIYF.

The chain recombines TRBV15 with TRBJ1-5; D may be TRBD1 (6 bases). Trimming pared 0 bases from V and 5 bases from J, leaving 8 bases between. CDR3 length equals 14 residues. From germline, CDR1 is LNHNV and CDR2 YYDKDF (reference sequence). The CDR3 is CATSREQGYQPQHF. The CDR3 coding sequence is TGTGCCACCAGCAGAGAACAGGGCTATCAGCCCCAGCATTTT.

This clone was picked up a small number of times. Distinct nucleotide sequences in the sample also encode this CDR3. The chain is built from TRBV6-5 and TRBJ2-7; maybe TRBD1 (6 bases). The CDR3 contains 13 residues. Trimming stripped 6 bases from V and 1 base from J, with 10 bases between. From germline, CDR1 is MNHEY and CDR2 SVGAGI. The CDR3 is CASRSGDSYEQYF. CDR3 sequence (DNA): TGTGCCAGCAGGTCAGGGGATTCCTACGAGCAGTACTTC.

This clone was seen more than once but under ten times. CDR3 region: CASSFGPSYEQYF. CDR3 DNA sequence: TGTGCCAGCAGTTTTGGCCCTTCCTACGAGCAGTACTTC. V and J are TRBV28 and TRBJ2-7; no definite D call. The CDR3 extends over 13 amino acids. CDR1 is MDHEN, CDR2 SYDVKM, per germline. V was shortened by 3 bases and J by 1 base, with 7 bases between the two germline ends.

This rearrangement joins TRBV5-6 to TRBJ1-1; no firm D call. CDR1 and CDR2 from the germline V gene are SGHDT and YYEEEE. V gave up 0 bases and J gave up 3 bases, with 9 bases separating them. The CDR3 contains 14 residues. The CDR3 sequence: CASSLANLDTEAFF. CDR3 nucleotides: TGTGCCAGCAGCTTGGCCAACTTAGACACTGAAGCTTTCTTT.

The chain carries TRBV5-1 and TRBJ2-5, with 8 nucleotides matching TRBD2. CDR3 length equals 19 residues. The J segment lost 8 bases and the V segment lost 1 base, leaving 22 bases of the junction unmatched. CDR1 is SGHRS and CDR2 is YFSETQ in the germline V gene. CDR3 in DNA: TGCGCCAGCAGCTTGACCCCGAGGGACTCCGGGGGGGTAACGATAACCCAGTACTTC. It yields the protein CASSLTPRDSGGVTITQYF.

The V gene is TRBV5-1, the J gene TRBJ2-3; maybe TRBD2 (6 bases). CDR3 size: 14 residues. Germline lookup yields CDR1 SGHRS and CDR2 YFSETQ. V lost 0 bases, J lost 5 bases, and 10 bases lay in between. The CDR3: CASSLDAGRDTQYF. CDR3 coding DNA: TGCGCCAGCAGCTTGGACGCGGGGAGAGATACGCAGTATTTT.